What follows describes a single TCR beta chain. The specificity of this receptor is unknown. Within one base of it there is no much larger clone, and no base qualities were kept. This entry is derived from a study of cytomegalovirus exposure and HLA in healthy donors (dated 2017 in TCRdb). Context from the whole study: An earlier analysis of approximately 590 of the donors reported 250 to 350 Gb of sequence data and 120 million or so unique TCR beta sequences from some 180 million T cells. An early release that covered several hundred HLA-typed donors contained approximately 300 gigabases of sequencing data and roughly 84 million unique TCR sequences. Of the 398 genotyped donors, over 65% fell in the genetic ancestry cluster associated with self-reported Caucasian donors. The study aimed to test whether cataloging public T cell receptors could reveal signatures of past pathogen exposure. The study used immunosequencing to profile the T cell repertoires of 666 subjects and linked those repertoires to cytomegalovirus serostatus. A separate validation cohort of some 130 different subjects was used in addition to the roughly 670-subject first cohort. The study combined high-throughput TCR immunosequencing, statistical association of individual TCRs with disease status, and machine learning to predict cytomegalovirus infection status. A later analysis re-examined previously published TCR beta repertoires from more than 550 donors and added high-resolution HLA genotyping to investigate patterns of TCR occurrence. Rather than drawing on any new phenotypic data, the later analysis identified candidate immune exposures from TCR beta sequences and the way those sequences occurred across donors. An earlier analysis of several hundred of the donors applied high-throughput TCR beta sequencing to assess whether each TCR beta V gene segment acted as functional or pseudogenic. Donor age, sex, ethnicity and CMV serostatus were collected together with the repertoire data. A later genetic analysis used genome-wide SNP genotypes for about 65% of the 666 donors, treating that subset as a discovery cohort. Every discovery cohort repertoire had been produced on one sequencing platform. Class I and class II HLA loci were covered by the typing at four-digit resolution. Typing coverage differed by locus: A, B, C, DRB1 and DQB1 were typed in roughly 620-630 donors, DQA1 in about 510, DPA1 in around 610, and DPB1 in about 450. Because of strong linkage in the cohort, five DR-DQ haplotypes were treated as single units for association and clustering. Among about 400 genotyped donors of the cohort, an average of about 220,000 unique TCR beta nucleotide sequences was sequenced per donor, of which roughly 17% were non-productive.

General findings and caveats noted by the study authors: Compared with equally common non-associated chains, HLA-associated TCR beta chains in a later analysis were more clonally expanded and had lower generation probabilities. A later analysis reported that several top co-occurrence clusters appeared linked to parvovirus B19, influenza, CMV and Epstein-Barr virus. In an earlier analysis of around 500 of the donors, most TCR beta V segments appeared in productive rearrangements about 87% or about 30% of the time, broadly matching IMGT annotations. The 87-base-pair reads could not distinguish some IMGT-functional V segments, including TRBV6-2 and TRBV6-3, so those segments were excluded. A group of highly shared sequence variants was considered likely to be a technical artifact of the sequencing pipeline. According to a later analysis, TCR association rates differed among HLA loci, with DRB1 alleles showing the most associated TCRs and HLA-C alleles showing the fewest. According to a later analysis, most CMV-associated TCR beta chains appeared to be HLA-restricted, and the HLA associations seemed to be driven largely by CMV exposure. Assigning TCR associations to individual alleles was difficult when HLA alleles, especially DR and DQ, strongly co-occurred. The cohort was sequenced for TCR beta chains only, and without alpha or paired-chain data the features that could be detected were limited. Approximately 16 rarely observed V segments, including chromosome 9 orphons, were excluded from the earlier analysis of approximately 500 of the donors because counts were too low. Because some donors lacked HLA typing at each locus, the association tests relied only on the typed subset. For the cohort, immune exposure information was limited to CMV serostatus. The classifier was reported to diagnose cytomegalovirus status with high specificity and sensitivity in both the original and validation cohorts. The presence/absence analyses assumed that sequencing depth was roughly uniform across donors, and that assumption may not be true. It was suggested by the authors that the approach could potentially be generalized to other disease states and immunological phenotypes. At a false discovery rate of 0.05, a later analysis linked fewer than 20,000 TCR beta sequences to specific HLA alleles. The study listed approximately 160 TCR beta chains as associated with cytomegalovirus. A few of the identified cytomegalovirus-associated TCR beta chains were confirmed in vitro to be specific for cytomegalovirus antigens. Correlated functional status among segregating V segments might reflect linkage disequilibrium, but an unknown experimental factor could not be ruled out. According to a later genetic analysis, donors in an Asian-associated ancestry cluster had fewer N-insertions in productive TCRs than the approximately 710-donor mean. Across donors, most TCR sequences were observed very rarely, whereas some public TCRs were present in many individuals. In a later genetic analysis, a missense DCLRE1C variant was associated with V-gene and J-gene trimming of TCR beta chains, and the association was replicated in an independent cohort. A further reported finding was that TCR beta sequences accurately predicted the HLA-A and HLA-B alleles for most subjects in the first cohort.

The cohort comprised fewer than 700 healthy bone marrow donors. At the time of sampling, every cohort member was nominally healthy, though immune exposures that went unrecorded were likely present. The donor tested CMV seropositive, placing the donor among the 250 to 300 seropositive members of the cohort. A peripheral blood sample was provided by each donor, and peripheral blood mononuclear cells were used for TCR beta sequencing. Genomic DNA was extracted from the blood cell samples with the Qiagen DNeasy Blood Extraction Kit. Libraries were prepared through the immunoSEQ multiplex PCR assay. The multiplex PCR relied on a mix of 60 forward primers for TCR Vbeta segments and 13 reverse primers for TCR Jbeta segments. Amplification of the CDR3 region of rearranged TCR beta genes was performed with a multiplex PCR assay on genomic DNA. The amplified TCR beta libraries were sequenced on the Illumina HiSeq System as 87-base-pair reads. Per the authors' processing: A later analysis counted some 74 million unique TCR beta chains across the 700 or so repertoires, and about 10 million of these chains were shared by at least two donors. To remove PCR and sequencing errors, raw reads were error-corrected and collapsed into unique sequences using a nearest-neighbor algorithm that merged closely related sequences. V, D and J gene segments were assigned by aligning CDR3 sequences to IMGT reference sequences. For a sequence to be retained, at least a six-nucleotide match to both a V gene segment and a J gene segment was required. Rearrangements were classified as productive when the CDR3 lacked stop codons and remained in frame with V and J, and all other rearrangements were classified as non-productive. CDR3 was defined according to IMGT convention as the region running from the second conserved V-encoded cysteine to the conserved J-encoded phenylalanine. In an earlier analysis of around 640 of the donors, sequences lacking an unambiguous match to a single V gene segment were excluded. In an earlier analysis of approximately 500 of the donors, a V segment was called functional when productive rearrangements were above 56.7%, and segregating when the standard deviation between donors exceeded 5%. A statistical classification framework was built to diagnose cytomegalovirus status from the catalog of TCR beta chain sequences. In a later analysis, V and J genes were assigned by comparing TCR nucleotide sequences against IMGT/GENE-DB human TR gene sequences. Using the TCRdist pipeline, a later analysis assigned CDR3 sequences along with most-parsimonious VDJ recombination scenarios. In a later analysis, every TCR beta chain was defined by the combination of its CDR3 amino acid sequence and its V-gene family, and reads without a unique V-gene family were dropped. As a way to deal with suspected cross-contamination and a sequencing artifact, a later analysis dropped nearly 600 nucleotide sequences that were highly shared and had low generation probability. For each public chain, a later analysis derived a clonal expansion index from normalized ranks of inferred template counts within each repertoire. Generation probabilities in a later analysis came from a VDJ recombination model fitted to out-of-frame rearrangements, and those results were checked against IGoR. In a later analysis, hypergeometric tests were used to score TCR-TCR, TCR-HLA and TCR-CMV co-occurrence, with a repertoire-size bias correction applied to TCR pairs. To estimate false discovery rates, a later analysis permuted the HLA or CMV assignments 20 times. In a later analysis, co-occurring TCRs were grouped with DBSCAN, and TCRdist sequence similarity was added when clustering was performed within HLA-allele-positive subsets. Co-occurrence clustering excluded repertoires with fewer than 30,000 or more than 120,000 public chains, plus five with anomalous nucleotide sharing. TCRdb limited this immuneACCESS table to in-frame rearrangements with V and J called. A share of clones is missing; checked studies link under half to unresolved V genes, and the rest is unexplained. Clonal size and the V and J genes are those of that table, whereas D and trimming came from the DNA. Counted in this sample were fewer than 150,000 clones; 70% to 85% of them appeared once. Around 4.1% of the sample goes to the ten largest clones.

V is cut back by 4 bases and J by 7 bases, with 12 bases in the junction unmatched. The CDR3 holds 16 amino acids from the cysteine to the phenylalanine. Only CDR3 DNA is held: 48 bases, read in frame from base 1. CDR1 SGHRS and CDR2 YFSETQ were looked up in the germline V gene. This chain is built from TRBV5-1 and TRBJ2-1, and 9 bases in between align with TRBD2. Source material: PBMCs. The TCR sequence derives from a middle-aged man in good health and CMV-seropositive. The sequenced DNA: TGCGCCAGCAGCCCCAAGGTAGCGGGAGAGGGAAATGAGCAGTTCTTC. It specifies CASSPKVAGEGNEQFF.